The next 9 T cell receptor beta chains were all read from a single sample in a study of blood T cell repertoires in COVID-19. Sequenced by immunoSEQ multiplex PCR; TCRdb stores in-frame clones only, minus some. The table shows under 300,000 clones, with 70% to 85% occurring only once. Sequenced input: peripheral blood. Receptors were obtained from a woman at least 80 years old with acute or convalescent COVID-19.

This clone was observed a few times. The chain employs TRBV10-1 and TRBJ2-3; 9 nucleotides agree with TRBD1. Germline trimming cut 4 bases from V and 2 bases from J; bases unmatched to any gene: 13. The CDR3 spans 18 residues. The V gene's germline CDR1 is WNHNN and CDR2 SYGVQD (reference sequence). Here the CDR3 reads CASSGGSGTGRVTDTQYF. The CDR3 DNA reads TGCGCCAGCAGTGGAGGATCCGGGACAGGGAGGGTCACAGATACGCAGTATTTT.

This rearrangement joins TRBV20-1 to TRBJ1-5; no clear D gene. Trimming removed 3 bases at V and 5 bases at J, with 5 bases between. The CDR3 runs 11 residues. The germline gives CDR1 DFQATT, CDR2 SNEGSKA (reference sequence). DNA of the CDR3: TGCAGTGCTAGGGGCTATCAGCCCCAGCATTTT. Encoded protein: CSARGYQPQHF.

In its sample, this clone was seen once. This chain connects TRBV19 to TRBJ1-2; 11 bases fit TRBD1. CDR1 and CDR2 (germline): LNHDA, SQIVND (reference sequence). CDR3 size: 16 residues. The V segment lost 6 bases and the J segment 4 bases; nucleotides outside the gene matches: 10. The CDR3 protein is CASSRDRGSRFYGYTF. The CDR3, as DNA: TGTGCCAGTAGCCGGGACAGGGGGTCCCGTTTCTATGGCTACACCTTC.

J is TRBJ2-1 and V is TRBV9, with TRBD1 matching over 8 bases. V lost 4 bases and J lost 4; bases outside the gene matches: 10. Germline CDR1 and CDR2: SGDLS and YYNGEE. The CDR3 totals 16 residues. The CDR3 DNA reads as TGTGCCAGCAGCACCCGACAGGGGCAAGATTACAATGAGCAGTTCTTC. As protein: CASSTRQGQDYNEQFF.

The chain links TRBV6-2 or TRBV6-3 to TRBJ1-5; D call uncertain. The germline CDR1 and CDR2 sequences are MNHEY and SVGEGT. Trimming removed 4 bases from V and 4 bases from J, with 11 bases in between. CDR3 length: 14 amino acids. The CDR3 DNA sequence: TGTGCCAGCAGTTTAGTCGGGGTGAATCAGCCCCAGCATTTT. This codes for CASSLVGVNQPQHF.

The chain joins TRBV5-5 to TRBJ2-5; maybe TRBD2 (5 bases). The CDR3 has 14 residues. The ends were cut back, 4 bases at V and 7 bases at J, with 17 bases in the middle. Germline V gene sequence: CDR1 SGHKS, CDR2 YYEKEE (reference sequence). CDR3 region: CASSLRALRGTQYF. CDR3 coding DNA: TGTGCCAGCAGCCTCCGGGCCCTCCGGGGGACCCAGTACTTC.

This clone has a handful of counts. The sample contains more than one DNA sequence encoding this CDR3. This chain uses TRBV9 with TRBJ2-5, with 7 bases fitting TRBD2. CDR3 length: 14 residues. Germline V gene sequence: CDR1 SGDLS, CDR2 YYNGEE. With V trimmed by 3 bases and J by 5 bases, 7 bases remained unmatched. In DNA form, the CDR3 reads TGTGCCAGCAGCGCTTCTAGCGGTGGGGAGACCCAGTACTTC. Amino acid sequence: CASSASSGGETQYF.

This clone was seen just once. The J gene is TRBJ2-7, the V gene TRBV19; 12 bases are shared with TRBD2. The CDR3 has 17 residues. J gave up 3 bases and V 4 bases, and 10 bases lay outside the gene matches. Germline CDR1 is LNHDA and CDR2 is SQIVND (reference sequence). The CDR3 region is CASSTGLAGRGVYEQYF. The CDR3 DNA reads as TGTGCCAGTAGTACCGGACTAGCGGGAAGAGGAGTCTACGAGCAGTACTTC. Using reference TRBV19 and TRBJ2-7 for the parts outside the CDR3, the full variable domain is DGGITQSPKYLFRKEGQNVTLSCEQNLNHDAMYWYRQDPGQGLRLIYYSQIVNDFQKGDIAEGYSVSREKKESFPLTVTSAQKNPTAFYLCASSTGLAGRGVYEQYFGPGTRLTVT.

A few counts support this clone. The chain employs TRBV18 and TRBJ1-4, with 8 bases lining up with TRBD1. There are 15 residues in the CDR3. Germline-derived CDR1 and CDR2 are KGHSH and LQKENI. V lost 3 bases to trimming and J lost 3 bases; unmatched junction nucleotides: 3. The CDR3 protein is CASSPSTGANEKLFF. For the CDR3, the DNA is TGTGCCAGCTCACCCTCGACAGGGGCTAATGAAAAACTGTTTTTT. The full variable domain, in which reference TRBV18 and TRBJ1-4 provide the parts outside the CDR3, is NAGVMQNPRHLVRRRGQEARLRCSPMKGHSHVYWYRQLPEEGLKFMVYLQKENIIDESGMPKERFSAEFPKEGPSILRIQQVVRGDSAAYFCASSPSTGANEKLFFGSGTQLSVL.